This T cell receptor (beta chain) was recovered during a study of identical twins. General observations from the study: Conclusions came from cross-sectional statistical analysis, not from following the same donors.

The CDR3 runs 16 residues. J lost 5 bases, V lost 0 bases, and 4 bases had no gene match. The V gene's germline CDR1 is LGHDT and CDR2 YNNKEL (reference sequence). MiXCR was run by TCRdb on the 5' RACE reads, yielding one entry per CDR3 protein. The table includes some 440,000 distinct CDR3 sequences, 20% to 30% detected once. This clonotype has more than one count but fewer than ten. What it recognizes is unknown. These data also formed part of another study, on T cells expressing NK-cell markers. As that report states: Of CD8+ T cells, about 1.0-8% belonged to dominant NKG2C+ clonotypes in several donors. Dominance of the CD3+CD56-NKG2C+ fraction by these clonotypes also held in a handful of donors. Certain NKG2C+ T cell clones were expanded, and their HCMV specificity remained unclear.

The V and J genes are TRBV3-1 and TRBJ2-1; 10 nucleotides line up with TRBD2. This sequence originates from a woman aged 18-30 years in good health. Sample: CD4+ T cells sorted from blood. CDR3 coding DNA: TGTGCCAGCAGCCAAGAGCAAGGACTAGCGGACAATGAGCAGTTCTTC. Its translation is CASSQEQGLADNEQFF.